This T cell receptor beta chain came from a study of T cell repertoires in aging, cancer and after chemotherapy. In the study overall: Healthy donor repertoires were recorded over several months to years and showed clear clonal overlap. Study-level points and caveats: In cancer patients, declining TCR diversity with age involved lost richness and lost evenness. Median generation probability rose over the chemotherapy interval in each cancer cohort, suggesting rebound thymic output.

The CDR3 is 15 residues long. The V gene's germline CDR1 is PRHDT and CDR2 FYEKMQ (reference sequence). Trimming removed 4 bases from V and 7 bases from J, with 19 bases in between. Regarding this clonotype: Its antigen is unknown.

TRB rearrangements spanning V, D and J were amplified using mixed TRB-A/B primers. TCRdb fed the multiplex PCR reads into MiXCR, producing one record per CDR3 protein. The sample has about 15,000 distinct CDR3 sequences, 50% seen once. The template was genomic DNA from peripheral blood, not RNA. The genes are TRBV13 and TRBJ1-2, with D tentatively TRBD1 (6 bases). The clonotype comes from a human donor in good health. The material sequenced was blood. For the CDR3, the DNA is TGTGCCAGCAGCTCCCGGGGGGCAGGCCTATCTGGCTACACCTTC. Protein sequence: CASSSRGAGLSGYTF.